This TCR beta chain comes out of a study of a mutant IDH1 vaccine in newly diagnosed glioma. About the research overall: With temozolomide cycles, or 4-6 weeks after radiotherapy alone, vaccination was started.

The table came from immunoSEQ multiplex PCR; TCRdb's copy has only in-frame clones and leaves some out. The sample has around 44,000 clones, around four fifths seen once. With regard to this clone: Its antigen is still unknown.

The sample's time point: week 35, safety follow-up. Each vaccine dose was 300 ug of mutant IDH1 20-mer peptide, with topical imiquimod. At weeks 1, 3, 5, 7, 11, 15, 19 and 23, patients received a vaccination, eight in all. Each astrocytoma in the donors was new, WHO grade 3 or 4, IDH1-mutant and ATRX-lost. Trimming shortened V by 2 bases and J by 6 bases, and 17 bases separated the two germline ends. This CDR3 contains 16 residues. Germline V lookup: CDR1 LNHDA, CDR2 SQIVND (reference sequence). The sequencing here drew on PBMCs, taken from a glioma patient whose treatment included an IDH1 peptide vaccine. This TCR derives from a man aged 35 to 55 with glioma. This chain uses TRBV19 with TRBJ1-5; tentative D call: TRBD1 (5 bases). The CDR3 is CASSIRAAGLRQPQHF. The CDR3 DNA follows: TGTGCCAGTAGTATAAGGGCGGCGGGGCTTCGTCAGCCCCAGCATTTT. Using reference TRBV19 and TRBJ1-5 for the parts outside the CDR3, the full variable domain is DGGITQSPKYLFRKEGQNVTLSCEQNLNHDAMYWYRQDPGQGLRLIYYSQIVNDFQKGDIAEGYSVSREKKESFPLTVTSAQKNPTAFYLCASSIRAAGLRQPQHFGDGTRLSIL.